Presented here are 27 T cell receptor beta chains from one specimen sequenced in a study of blood T cell repertoires in COVID-19 (TCRdb year 2020). The receptor library was made with the immunoSEQ multiplex PCR assay. This immuneACCESS table, as held by TCRdb, lists in-frame sequences with V and J called but not all clones. Of the missing ones, under half trace to an unresolved V gene in checked studies; the others have no known cause. For this sample there are roughly 66,000 clones; about 80% appear just once. Around 4.1% of the sample is held by the ten biggest clonotypes. Source material: peripheral blood. These receptors all stem from a woman aged 55-70 years with acute or convalescent COVID-19.

V gene TRBV28 combines with J gene TRBJ1-5; a weak D match, TRBD1 (5 bases). Trimming removed 6 bases at V and 3 bases at J, with 9 bases between. This CDR3 spans 13 amino acids. From germline, CDR1 is MDHEN and CDR2 SYDVKM. CDR3 DNA sequence: TGTGCCAGCAGCCGACAGCACAATCAGCCCCAGCATTTT. It yields the protein CASSRQHNQPQHF.

The J gene is TRBJ1-5, the V gene TRBV6-5; D unclear. CDR3 length equals 12 residues. Germline-derived CDR1 and CDR2 are MNHEY and SVGAGI. V lost 10 bases, J lost 5 bases, and 12 bases lay in between. The CDR3 is CATSDNYQPQHF. CDR3 bases: TGTGCCACCTCAGACAACTATCAGCCCCAGCATTTT.

This clone was counted a few times. V gene TRBV3-1 (or the pseudogene TRBV3-2) combines with J gene TRBJ1-2, with a tentative D call TRBD1 (5 bases). The CDR3 has 15 residues. V shed 6 bases and J shed 7 bases, with 21 bases lying between them. CDR1 and CDR2 (germline): LGHDT, YNNKEL (reference sequence). This chain's CDR3 is CASSLSTATGGGYTF. The CDR3 DNA is TGTGCCAGCAGTTTGTCGACCGCCACGGGGGGTGGCTACACCTTC.

This rearrangement joins TRBV5-1 to TRBJ1-4; D might be TRBD1 (6 bases). Germline lookup yields CDR1 SGHRS and CDR2 YFSETQ. V gave up 5 bases and J gave up 7 bases, with 15 bases separating them. This CDR3 has 14 amino acids. Here the CDR3 DNA reads TGCGCCAGCAGTAATGGGGGCGCGGGTGAAAAACTGTTTTTT. It translates to CASSNGGAGEKLFF.

CDR3 protein: CASSEKGNQPQHF. The CDR3 DNA reads TGTGCCAGCAGTGAAAAGGGGAATCAGCCCCAGCATTTT. V gene TRBV25-1 combines with J gene TRBJ1-5; D is possibly TRBD1 (5 bases). Germline V lookup: CDR1 MGHDK, CDR2 SYGVNS. This CDR3 region has 13 residues. V was trimmed by 2 bases and J by 4 bases, leaving 6 bases between them. Filled out from reference TRBV25-1 and TRBJ1-5, the complete variable domain reads EADIYQTPRYLVIGTGKKITLECSQTMGHDKMYWYQQDPGMELHLIHYSYGVNSTEKGDLSSESTVSRIRTEHFPLTLESARPSHTSQYLCASSEKGNQPQHFGDGTRLSIL.

The chain couples TRBV28 to TRBJ1-2, with D tentatively TRBD1 (6 bases). The germline V and J ends were trimmed by 3 bases and 7 bases, with 24 bases remaining between them. The CDR3 is 17 amino acids. Germline assignment: CDR1 MDHEN and CDR2 SYDVKM. CDR3 DNA sequence: TGTGCCAGCAGTTTGACCCCGGGGGGAGGTGGGGGCCGTGGCTACACCTTC. This codes for CASSLTPGGGGGRGYTF.

The genes are TRBV7-9 and TRBJ1-1; D is possibly TRBD1 (5 bases). The V gene's germline CDR1 is SEHNR and CDR2 FQNEAQ (reference sequence). The CDR3 has 13 residues. V was cut by 5 bases and J by 3 bases, with 10 bases left in between. The chain's CDR3 is CASSGRTHTEAFF. The CDR3 DNA follows: TGTGCCAGCAGCGGCCGGACACACACTGAAGCTTTCTTT.

The rearrangement uses TRBV5-1 and TRBJ2-3, with no clear D. Looked up from germline, CDR1 is SGHRS and CDR2 is YFSETQ. V was cut by 0 bases and J by 2 bases, with 7 bases left in between. The CDR3 loop spans 14 amino acids. This CDR3 reads CASSLGQYTDTQYF. In nucleotides, the CDR3 is TGCGCCAGCAGCTTGGGGCAGTACACAGATACGCAGTATTTT.

The sample holds a few counts of this clone. The chain recombines TRBV5-5 with TRBJ1-1; D ambiguous. Trimming removed 9 bases at V and 3 bases at J, with 15 bases between. The germline gives CDR1 SGHKS, CDR2 YYEKEE (reference sequence). This CDR3 has 13 residues. The CDR3 is CATHRGVDTEAFF. DNA for the CDR3: TGTGCCACCCACCGGGGTGTAGACACTGAAGCTTTCTTT.

V gene TRBV6-2 or TRBV6-3 combines with J gene TRBJ1-2; 8 nucleotides agree with TRBD1. Losses at the gene ends were 0 bases for V and 2 bases for J; bases not matched to a gene: 17. Germline V gene sequence: CDR1 MNHEY, CDR2 SVGEGT. CDR3 length equals 20 residues. The CDR3 DNA reads TGTGCCAGCAGTTACTCCCCGGGACAGGAACTTCTAAGACTAAACTATGGCTACACCTTC. This encodes CASSYSPGQELLRLNYGYTF.

V and J are TRBV24-1 and TRBJ1-2, with 7 bases fitting TRBD1. The CDR3 contains 13 residues. After removal of 6 bases from V and 6 bases from J, the junction contained 6 bases not matched to a gene. Looked up from germline, CDR1 is KGHDR and CDR2 is SFDVKD. This CDR3 reads CATSQTGSHGYTF. CDR3 nucleotide sequence: TGTGCCACCAGTCAGACAGGGTCTCATGGCTACACCTTC.

The chain has TRBV6-1 and TRBJ2-3; 9 nucleotides align to TRBD1. Per the germline V gene, CDR1 is MNHNS and CDR2 is SASEGT. V lost 3 bases and J lost 1; bases outside the gene matches: 8. CDR3 size: 17 residues. CDR3 region: CASSEPTGGAGTDTQYF. The CDR3 DNA reads as TGTGCCAGCAGTGAGCCTACAGGGGGCGCGGGCACAGATACGCAGTATTTT.

This clone was counted a few times. This chain links TRBV10-3 with TRBJ1-2, with 11 bases identical to TRBD1. The CDR3 contains 18 residues. The J segment lost 4 bases and the V segment lost 0 bases, leaving 10 bases of the junction unmatched. Per the germline V gene, CDR1 is ENHRY and CDR2 is SYGVKD. CDR3 sequence: CAISESARGQGAGYGYTF. CDR3 sequence (DNA): TGTGCCATCAGTGAGTCGGCCCGAGGACAGGGGGCCGGCTATGGCTACACCTTC.

This clone occurred once. V is TRBV6-5 and J is TRBJ1-1, with TRBD1 identical over 7 bases. This CDR3 contains 14 residues. Trimming at V came to 3 bases and at J to 0 bases, leaving 1 base not matched to a gene. CDR1 and CDR2 (germline): MNHEY, SVGAGI. The CDR3 coding sequence is TGTGCCAGCAGTTATGGACAGGTGAACACTGAAGCTTTCTTT. Translated, it gives CASSYGQVNTEAFF.

J is TRBJ1-1 and V is TRBV5-1, with 11 bases identical to TRBD1. The trim removed 4 bases at V and 4 bases at J, leaving 15 bases unmatched. The CDR3 contains 18 residues. CDR1 is SGHRS and CDR2 is YFSETQ in the germline V gene. The DNA of the CDR3 is TGCGCCAGCAGCCCCAGATCTTCCGGGACAGGGGGTTTCACTGAAGCTTTCTTT. Translation: CASSPRSSGTGGFTEAFF.

V usage is TRBV6-5 and J usage is TRBJ2-7, with D possibly being TRBD1 (6 bases). Germline V gene lookup returns CDR1 MNHEY and CDR2 SVGAGI. Trimming removed 7 bases at V and 5 bases at J, with 15 bases between. CDR3 length: 13 residues. CDR3 residues: CASTVRGNDEQYF. CDR3 bases: TGTGCCAGCACTGTCAGGGGAAATGACGAGCAGTACTTC.

CDR3 region: CASSLSGARTDTQYF. CDR3 nucleotides: TGTGCCAGCAGTTTGTCAGGGGCCCGCACAGATACGCAGTATTTT. The chain employs TRBV27 and TRBJ2-3; D is perhaps TRBD1 (6 bases). The germline V gene has CDR1 MNHEY and CDR2 SMNVEV (reference sequence). Trimming removed 3 bases at V and 1 base at J, with 11 bases between. The CDR3 covers 15 residues.

The rearrangement joins TRBV10-3 to TRBJ1-1, with TRBD1 identical over 7 bases. Trimming cost V 6 bases and J 1 base; bases outside gene matches: 2. The CDR3 loop spans 13 amino acids. The germline V gene encodes CDR1 ENHRY and CDR2 SYGVKD. The CDR3 loop reads CAIRTGTNTEAFF. CDR3 nucleotide sequence: TGTGCCATCAGGACAGGGACGAACACTGAAGCTTTCTTT.

This clone was seen a handful of times. The rearrangement uses TRBV7-8 and TRBJ1-3; D call uncertain. There are 16 residues in the CDR3. CDR1 is SGHVS, CDR2 FQNEAQ, per germline. Deletions cut 1 base from V and 0 bases from J, with 10 bases between. CDR3 bases: TGTGCCAGCAGCTTAGGGAGAGCCAGCTCTGGAAACACCATATATTTT. Translating it yields CASSLGRASSGNTIYF.

The V and J genes are TRBV7-9 and TRBJ2-7; D is possibly TRBD1 (6 bases). The CDR3 runs to 14 residues. The V end lost 4 bases, the J end lost 2 bases, and 12 bases lay between the germline ends. Germline values: CDR1 SEHNR, CDR2 FQNEAQ (reference sequence). The CDR3 DNA is TGTGCCAGCAGCTCCACGGACAGAGCCTACGAGCAGTACTTC. It translates to CASSSTDRAYEQYF.

This chain connects TRBV19 to TRBJ1-2, with TRBD1 identical over 10 bases. The CDR3 has 13 residues. Germline CDR1 LNHDA, CDR2 SQIVND (reference sequence). Trimming removed 7 bases from V and 7 bases from J; junction bases left unmatched: 6. The CDR3: CASIGTGVVGYTF. The CDR3 DNA is TGTGCCAGTATCGGGACAGGGGTCGTTGGCTACACCTTC.

This clone was recorded a few times. This chain uses TRBV3-1 (or the pseudogene TRBV3-2) with TRBJ2-1, with 7 bases fitting TRBD2. This CDR3 is 15 amino acids long. After removal of 1 base from V and 8 bases from J, the junction contained 8 bases not matched to a gene. The germline gives CDR1 LGHDT, CDR2 YNNKEL (reference sequence). CDR3 DNA: TGTGCCAGCAGCCAAGTTGCAGCCGGGGGGTATGAGCAGTTCTTC. It translates to CASSQVAAGGYEQFF.

The chain couples TRBV2 to TRBJ1-2; 11 bases line up with TRBD1. CDR3 length: 14 residues. Germline V CDR1 and CDR2: SNHLY, FYNNEI. The V and J ends lost 4 bases and 4 bases, in that order; junction bases with no gene match: 2. CDR3: CASSGTGGGYGYTF. The CDR3 DNA sequence: TGTGCCAGCAGTGGGACAGGGGGCGGCTATGGCTACACCTTC.

The J gene is TRBJ1-2, the V gene TRBV11-2; D is perhaps TRBD1 (6 bases). The CDR3 runs to 15 residues. Germline CDR1 reads SGHAT; CDR2 reads FQNNGV. V was clipped by 5 bases and J by 3 bases, with 16 bases between them. CDR3 DNA: TGTGCCAGCAGCGTCGGACAGCCCGGGGACTATGGCTACACCTTC. This codes for CASSVGQPGDYGYTF.

This sequence joins TRBV11-1 and TRBJ2-6, with TRBD1 matching over 7 bases. Looked up from germline, CDR1 is SGHAT and CDR2 is FQDESV (reference sequence). Trimming at V came to 7 bases and at J to 1 base, leaving 1 base not matched to a gene. CDR3 length: 14 amino acids. DNA of the CDR3: TGTGCCAGCATGGACAGGTCTGGGGCCAACGTCCTGACTTTC. It specifies CASMDRSGANVLTF. The full variable domain, in which reference TRBV11-1 and TRBJ2-6 provide the parts outside the CDR3, is EAEVAQSPRYKITEKSQAVAFWCDPISGHATLYWYRQILGQGPELLVQFQDESVVDDSQLPKDRFSAERLKGVDSTLKIQPAELGDSAMYLCASMDRSGANVLTFGAGSRLTVL.

This clone has only a few counts. The same CDR3 arises from other DNA sequences in this sample as well. The rearrangement links TRBV18 to TRBJ1-5; D unclear. Germline CDR1 KGHSH, CDR2 LQKENI. The CDR3 extends over 13 amino acids. Trimming took 2 bases from V and 4 from J, leaving 6 bases between them. The CDR3 loop is CASSPTGNQPQHF. The CDR3 DNA reads TGTGCCAGCTCACCAACCGGTAATCAGCCCCAGCATTTT. The variable domain in full, completed from reference TRBV18 and TRBJ1-5, reads NAGVMQNPRHLVRRRGQEARLRCSPMKGHSHVYWYRQLPEEGLKFMVYLQKENIIDESGMPKERFSAEFPKEGPSILRIQQVVRGDSAAYFCASSPTGNQPQHFGDGTRLSIL.

The V gene is TRBV5-5, the J gene TRBJ1-2; no firm D call. The ends were cut back, 0 bases at V and 2 bases at J, with 8 bases in the middle. The germline CDR1 and CDR2 sequences are SGHKS and YYEKEE (reference sequence). This CDR3 region has 14 residues. The CDR3 spells CASSLDRINYGYTF. In nucleotides, the CDR3 is TGTGCCAGCAGCTTGGACAGAATCAACTATGGCTACACCTTC.